These 8 T cell receptor beta chains were all obtained from the same sample, sequenced in a study of identical twins. TCRdb recomputed calls from the 5' RACE reads with MiXCR, one row per CDR3 protein. The sample consists of 200,000 to 250,000 distinct CDR3 sequences, about an eighth of them appearing once. A further study also used this sample, focusing on yellow fever vaccine responses in identical twins.

Sample: memory (CD45RO+) T cells sorted from blood. These receptor sequences come from a woman aged 18-35 years in good health.

This clonotype was recorded many times. This chain joins TRBV7-2 and TRBJ2-3; D possibly matches TRBD1 or TRBD2 (5 bases each). This CDR3 has 15 residues. V gave up 5 bases and J gave up 1 base, with 13 bases separating them. CDR1 is SGHTA and CDR2 is FQGNSA in the germline V gene. CDR3 loop: CASSRDLGGTDTQYF. Here the CDR3 DNA reads TGTGCCAGCAGCCGGGACCTAGGGGGCACAGATACGCAGTATTTT.

This clonotype has a handful of counts. The chain carries TRBV12-3 or TRBV12-4 and TRBJ2-2; D remains ambiguous. The V and J ends lost 6 bases and 2 bases respectively, with 4 bases between them. CDR3 size: 12 residues. The CDR3 here is CASRVNTGELFF. DNA for the CDR3: TGTGCCAGCAGGGTAAACACCGGGGAGCTGTTTTTT.

This chain connects TRBV9 to TRBJ1-4; D is unresolved. Germline CDR1 is SGDLS and CDR2 is YYNGEE. The CDR3 loop spans 12 amino acids. Trimming shortened V by 3 bases and J by 10 bases, and 10 bases separated the two germline ends. CDR3 protein: CASSGDKGKLFF. Written as DNA, the CDR3 is TGTGCCAGCAGCGGAGACAAGGGAAAACTGTTTTTT.

This rearrangement joins TRBV20-1 to TRBJ2-3; 7 bases fit TRBD1. Germline loops: CDR1 DFQATT, CDR2 SNEGSKA (reference sequence). After removal of 4 bases from V and 2 bases from J, the junction contained 9 bases not matched to a gene. The CDR3 has 15 residues. CDR3 residues: CSATPGTATTDTQYF. In DNA, the CDR3 is TGCAGTGCTACTCCCGGGACAGCAACCACAGATACGCAGTATTTT.

The gene calls are TRBV19 and TRBJ2-2; 10 positions agree with TRBD1. Germline trimming cut 4 bases from V and 4 bases from J; bases unmatched to any gene: 6. Germline V gene data show CDR1 as LNHDA and CDR2 as SQIVND (reference sequence). This CDR3 region has 16 residues. CDR3 bases: TGTGCCAGTAGTAGACGACAGGGGGCGGGCACCGGGGAGCTGTTTTTT. Its protein is CASSRRQGAGTGELFF. Full variable domain (remainder filled in from reference TRBV19 and TRBJ2-2): DGGITQSPKYLFRKEGQNVTLSCEQNLNHDAMYWYRQDPGQGLRLIYYSQIVNDFQKGDIAEGYSVSREKKESFPLTVTSAQKNPTAFYLCASSRRQGAGTGELFFGEGSRLTVL.

This clonotype occurred a few times. The chain uses TRBV27 and TRBJ2-3; 15 bases agree with TRBD2. V was pared by 5 bases and J by 5 bases, with 5 bases of the junction left unmatched. In germline, CDR1 is MNHEY, CDR2 SMNVEV (reference sequence). This CDR3 comprises 16 residues. The chain's CDR3 is CASSLGTSGRRDTQYF. The DNA of the CDR3 is TGTGCCAGCAGTCTCGGGACTAGCGGGAGGAGAGATACGCAGTATTTT.

The gene calls are TRBV2 and TRBJ2-7; D unclear. The ends were cut back, 3 bases at V and 3 bases at J, with 9 bases in the middle. The germline V gene has CDR1 SNHLY and CDR2 FYNNEI. The CDR3 is 13 amino acids. The CDR3 DNA is TGTGCCAGCAGTGACTTGGACGACTACGAGCAGTACTTC. Protein sequence: CASSDLDDYEQYF.

The chain has TRBV20-1 and TRBJ2-1, with unresolved D. Germline V gene sequence: CDR1 DFQATT, CDR2 SNEGSKA (reference sequence). The V end lost 2 bases, the J end lost 7 bases, and 18 bases lay between the germline ends. This CDR3 has 15 residues. In nucleotides, the CDR3 is TGCAGTGCTAGAAGGGTCACCGTCTCGGCAAATGAGCAGTTCTTC. This encodes CSARRVTVSANEQFF.